This TCR beta chain was obtained from a study of blood T cell repertoires in COVID-19. Study background: COVID-19 samples collected from the United States, Italy and Spain covered acute and convalescent phases.

Per the study methods: Reference gene primer amplification gave estimated nucleated cell counts. Sequencing used immunoSEQ multiplex PCR; TCRdb keeps in-frame clones, though not all of them. That table supplies the V and J calls and clone size; D and trimming were determined from the DNA. This table holds tens of thousands of clones, roughly 80% found once. The specimen was peripheral blood. The source of this sequence is a human donor in a cohort sampled during active COVID-19.

CDR3 DNA sequence: TGTGCCAGCACCGACGGGGGACAGGGCACAGATACGCAGTATTTT. Its protein product is CASTDGGQGTDTQYF. The chain joins TRBV6-6 to TRBJ2-3; 8 bases fit TRBD1. J lost 1 base, V lost 7 bases, and 7 bases had no gene match. This CDR3 is 15 amino acids long. Germline V gene lookup returns CDR1 MNHNY and CDR2 SVGAGI (reference sequence).